This T cell receptor (beta chain) was sequenced for a study of beta chain features in type 1 diabetes. Study background: Age, gender and cell yields were similar between patients and healthy donors. Broader study findings: Individuals with type 1 diabetes displayed fewer insertions and more deletions at VDJ junctions.

Purity of each sorted population was above 95%. Trimming removed 4 bases from V and 0 bases from J, with 15 bases in between. CDR3 length: 16 amino acids. Germline CDR1 and CDR2: SEHNR and FQNEAQ (reference sequence). Sequencing targeted expressed TCRB transcripts, as all isolated RNA had been reverse transcribed. The table came from immunoSEQ multiplex PCR; TCRdb's copy has only in-frame clones and leaves some out. Here the sample spans hundreds of thousands of clones, about 9.3% being singletons. This clone was detected a few times. The antigen is unknown. The sequencing input was naive CD4+ T cells from blood. The TCR originated in a woman younger than 35 in good health. This rearrangement joins TRBV7-9 to TRBJ1-1, with D hard to call. The CDR3, as DNA: TGTGCCAGCAGCTCCACTATTATTCCCATGAACACTGAAGCTTTCTTT. It specifies CASSSTIIPMNTEAFF.